The 32 T cell receptor beta chains reported below all come from one sample, sequenced in a study of blood T cell repertoires in COVID-19. Only in-frame clones appear in the TCRdb table, and some are missing; sequencing was by immunoSEQ multiplex PCR. The table lists some 150,000 clones, approximately 87% of them singletons. What was sequenced was peripheral blood. The receptors were sampled from a man in his forties or fifties with active COVID-19.

The chain joins TRBV7-3 to TRBJ2-5; weak D call: TRBD2 (5 bases). Germline values: CDR1 SGHTA, CDR2 FQGTGA. The V end was cut by 1 base, the J end by 2 bases, with 11 bases between. The CDR3 sequence is 15 residues long. CDR3 sequence reads: CASSLMGDSQETQYF. The CDR3 region has the DNA TGTGCCAGCAGCTTAATGGGAGACTCGCAAGAGACCCAGTACTTC. The entire variable domain, with the rest obtained from reference TRBV7-3 and TRBJ2-5, is as follows: GAGVSQTPSNKVTEKGKYVELRCDPISGHTALYWYRQSLGQGPEFLIYFQGTGAADDSGLPNDRFFAVRPEGSVSTLKIQRTERGDSAVYLCASSLMGDSQETQYFGPGTRLLVL.

This clone was found once. The chain carries TRBV6-6 and TRBJ1-2, with a possible D match to TRBD1 (6 bases). The CDR3 runs to 14 residues. The germline CDR1 and CDR2 sequences are MNHNY and SVGAGI (reference sequence). Trimming pared 6 bases from V and 4 bases from J, leaving 15 bases between. In nucleotides, the CDR3 is TGTGCCAGCAGGGAAGGACAGCGCATCTATGGCTACACCTTC. It is translated as CASREGQRIYGYTF.

The rearrangement links TRBV3-1 (or the pseudogene TRBV3-2) to TRBJ1-1; the match to TRBD1 covers 7 bases. With 7 bases clipped from V and 0 bases from J, the junction kept 5 bases outside the gene matches. This CDR3 has 14 residues. Per the germline V gene, CDR1 is LGHDT and CDR2 is YNNKEL (reference sequence). The CDR3, as DNA: TGTGCCAGCAACCCTGGACAGGTGAACACTGAAGCTTTCTTT. Translated: CASNPGQVNTEAFF.

A word on this clone: Distinct nucleotide sequences in the sample also encode this CDR3. This chain links TRBV7-2 with TRBJ2-5; 11 nucleotides agree with TRBD2. Germline V CDR1 and CDR2: SGHTA, FQGNSA. After removal of 1 base from V and 3 bases from J, the junction contained 7 bases not matched to a gene. The CDR3 runs to 17 residues. CDR3 in DNA: TGTGCCAGCAGCTTAGTTGGTACTAGCGGGGGAGAAGAGACCCAGTACTTC. Translating it yields CASSLVGTSGGEETQYF. The full variable domain, completed using reference TRBV7-2 and TRBJ2-5, is GAGVSQSPSNKVTEKGKDVELRCDPISGHTALYWYRQSLGQGLEFLIYFQGNSAPDKSGLPSDRFSAERTGGSVSTLTIQRTQQEDSAVYLCASSLVGTSGGEETQYFGPGTRLLVL.

The chain is built from TRBV7-2 and TRBJ2-3, with 9 bases identical to TRBD1. V lost 8 bases, J lost 12 bases, and 12 bases stayed unmatched. The CDR3 is 13 amino acids. Germline-derived CDR1 and CDR2 are SGHTA and FQGNSA. The CDR3 is CASGSGQGSSQYF. CDR3 nucleotides: TGTGCCAGCGGTTCGGGACAGGGCTCGTCACAGTATTTT.

This clone showed up just once. The rearrangement uses TRBV5-1 and TRBJ1-1; 7 positions match TRBD1. J was trimmed by 4 bases and V by 0 bases; bases with no gene match: 12. This CDR3 region has 17 residues. Germline CDR1 reads SGHRS; CDR2 reads YFSETQ. The CDR3 DNA is TGCGCCAGCAGCTTGGGACTAAAATCGGGACAGAGCACTGAAGCTTTCTTT. Amino acid sequence: CASSLGLKSGQSTEAFF.

This chain uses TRBV27 with TRBJ2-1; 10 bases fit TRBD1. Per the germline V gene, CDR1 is MNHEY and CDR2 is SMNVEV (reference sequence). The CDR3 runs 13 residues. Losses at the gene ends were 5 bases for V and 10 bases for J; bases not matched to a gene: 5. For the CDR3, the DNA is TGTGCCAGCAGTCCGGACAGGGGGAGCGAGCAGTTCTTC. As protein: CASSPDRGSEQFF.

This clone was observed a handful of times. The J gene is TRBJ1-2, the V gene TRBV19; 7 bases align to TRBD1. Germline V gene data show CDR1 as LNHDA and CDR2 as SQIVND (reference sequence). The CDR3 covers 14 residues. The trim removed 3 bases at V and 2 bases at J, leaving 3 bases unmatched. The CDR3 protein is CASSIPGGNYGYTF. The CDR3 DNA is TGTGCCAGTAGTATTCCAGGGGGAAACTATGGCTACACCTTC.

This chain uses TRBV9 with TRBJ2-1; the match to TRBD2 covers 11 bases. Germline lookup yields CDR1 SGDLS and CDR2 YYNGEE. The CDR3 has 17 residues. V was clipped by 2 bases and J by 0 bases; unmatched bases: 4. CDR3 coding DNA: TGTGCCAGCAGCGTTAGCGGGGGGGCTAGCTCCTACAATGAGCAGTTCTTC. Residues: CASSVSGGASSYNEQFF.

V and J are TRBV2 and TRBJ2-3; possibly TRBD1 for D (5 bases). The CDR3 is 16 residues long. Trimming removed 6 bases at V and 0 bases at J, with 16 bases between. CDR1 is SNHLY and CDR2 is FYNNEI in the germline V gene. CDR3 sequence reads: CASSESWSGSTDTQYF. The DNA for the CDR3 is TGTGCCAGCAGCGAGTCATGGTCAGGGAGCACAGATACGCAGTATTTT.

This chain joins TRBV19 and TRBJ1-1; 7 positions agree with TRBD1. The CDR3 is 14 residues long. Germline V gene lookup returns CDR1 LNHDA and CDR2 SQIVND (reference sequence). V trimming: 7 bases; J trimming: 0 bases; junction bases outside the gene matches: 5. The CDR3 nucleotides read TGTGCCAGTAAGGGGGCCGAATTGAACACTGAAGCTTTCTTT. Protein: CASKGAELNTEAFF. Full variable domain (missing parts from reference TRBV19 and TRBJ1-1): DGGITQSPKYLFRKEGQNVTLSCEQNLNHDAMYWYRQDPGQGLRLIYYSQIVNDFQKGDIAEGYSVSREKKESFPLTVTSAQKNPTAFYLCASKGAELNTEAFFGQGTRLTVV.

This clone appeared a few times. The CDR3 sequence is CSAGTVPQHF. As DNA, the CDR3 is TGCAGTGCTGGGACAGTTCCCCAGCATTTT. The chain couples TRBV20-1 to TRBJ1-5; 7 bases are shared with TRBD1. V shed 5 bases and J 10 bases; nucleotides not matched to a gene: 2. CDR3 length: 10 residues. Germline CDR1 and CDR2: DFQATT and SNEGSKA (reference sequence).

This chain links TRBV30 with TRBJ2-5; D call uncertain. V lost 4 bases, J lost 2 bases, and 11 bases lay in between. The CDR3 consists of 13 residues. Germline assignment: CDR1 GTSNPN and CDR2 SVGIG (reference sequence). CDR3 nucleotide sequence: TGTGCCTGGATTCCGGCGGAACAAGAGACCCAGTACTTC. This translates into CAWIPAEQETQYF.

The genes are TRBV10-3 and TRBJ1-6; no clear D. This CDR3 region has 13 residues. V was shortened by 6 bases and J by 7 bases, with 10 bases between the two germline ends. Germline CDR1 and CDR2: ENHRY and SYGVKD. The CDR3: CAIRLDGNSPLHF. In DNA form, the CDR3 reads TGTGCCATCAGGTTAGACGGGAATTCACCCCTCCACTTT.

The gene calls are TRBV9 and TRBJ2-2, with D tentatively TRBD2 (5 bases). Trimming left V 4 bases short and J 6 bases short, with 13 bases between. Germline loops: CDR1 SGDLS, CDR2 YYNGEE. The CDR3 covers 14 residues. In DNA, the CDR3 is TGTGCCAGCAGCCCCTCCGGGGATGCCGGGGAGCTGTTTTTT. Translating it yields CASSPSGDAGELFF.

The J gene is TRBJ2-5, the V gene TRBV5-1; D is perhaps TRBD1 (6 bases). CDR1 and CDR2 from the germline V gene are SGHRS and YFSETQ. The CDR3 has 15 residues. The V end lost 5 bases, the J end lost 1 base, and 15 bases lay between the germline ends. The chain's CDR3 is CASRAYGQSQETQYF. CDR3 sequence (DNA): TGCGCCAGCAGGGCATATGGACAGTCCCAAGAGACCCAGTACTTC.

The chain combines TRBV19 with TRBJ1-1; possible D gene TRBD1, 5 bases. The CDR3 runs to 14 residues. The V and J ends lost 1 base and 3 bases respectively, with 9 bases between them. Germline-derived CDR1 and CDR2 are LNHDA and SQIVND (reference sequence). The CDR3 is CASSIVGQDTEAFF. Here the CDR3 DNA reads TGTGCCAGTAGTATAGTGGGGCAGGACACTGAAGCTTTCTTT.

This clone was observed a handful of times. The chain combines TRBV4-2 with TRBJ1-1; D ambiguous. CDR3 length: 13 residues. The germline CDR1 and CDR2 sequences are LGHNA and YNFKEQ. Trimming cost V 0 bases and J 6 bases, with 8 bases left between them. The CDR3 sequence: CASSQDGNPEAFF. The DNA for the CDR3 is TGTGCCAGCAGCCAAGACGGGAATCCTGAAGCTTTCTTT.

The chain carries TRBV6-5 and TRBJ2-7; 7 nucleotides align to TRBD1. CDR3 length: 15 residues. CDR1 and CDR2 from the germline V gene are MNHEY and SVGAGI. Trimming removed 4 bases from V and 3 bases from J; junction bases left unmatched: 9. CDR3 nucleotides: TGTGCCAGCAGTTTCCGGGACAGAGGGATCTACGAGCAGTACTTC. Translation gives CASSFRDRGIYEQYF.

This clone has a handful of counts. The chain is built from TRBV5-4 and TRBJ2-7, with D uncertain. Germline V CDR1 and CDR2: SGHNT, YYREEE (reference sequence). The CDR3 totals 16 residues. Trimming removed 4 bases from V and 3 bases from J, with 20 bases in between. The CDR3 spells CASSPTLTVVNYEQYF. As DNA, the CDR3 is TGTGCCAGCAGCCCCACCCTCACAGTCGTTAACTACGAGCAGTACTTC.

The V and J genes are TRBV5-1 and TRBJ1-4; D gene uncertain. Germline values: CDR1 SGHRS, CDR2 YFSETQ. V was trimmed by 1 base and J by 5 bases, leaving 12 bases between them. The CDR3 is 15 amino acids. This CDR3 is CASSLSHAGNEKLFF. In DNA, the CDR3 is TGCGCCAGCAGCTTGTCCCACGCGGGGAATGAAAAACTGTTTTTT.

This CDR3 reads CASSLEGPYNEQFF. The CDR3 coding sequence is TGCGCCAGCAGCTTGGAGGGGCCCTACAATGAGCAGTTCTTC. The chain recombines TRBV5-1 with TRBJ2-1; tentatively, D is TRBD1 (5 bases). Trimming took off 0 bases at V and 2 bases at J, with 6 bases between the two ends. The CDR3 is 14 amino acids. The germline gives CDR1 SGHRS, CDR2 YFSETQ.

J is TRBJ2-5 and V is TRBV2; the D gene is possibly TRBD1 (6 bases). Germline V CDR1 and CDR2: SNHLY, FYNNEI. CDR3 length equals 15 residues. V lost 2 bases and J 4 bases, leaving 14 bases between the germline ends. DNA of the CDR3: TGTGCCAGCAGTGAATTAGTAGGGGGAAGAGAGACCCAGTACTTC. It specifies CASSELVGGRETQYF.

The rearrangement links TRBV5-1 to TRBJ2-2, with 8 bases identical to TRBD1. This CDR3 spans 16 amino acids. After removal of 0 bases from V and 7 bases from J, the junction contained 8 bases not matched to a gene. Germline V CDR1 and CDR2: SGHRS, YFSETQ. CDR3 nucleotide sequence: TGCGCCAGCAGCTTGGAGTCAGGGGGCAAGGTCGGGGAGCTGTTTTTT. It codes for CASSLESGGKVGELFF.

CDR3 in amino acids: CASSTQGPNQPQHF. The CDR3, as DNA: TGTGCCAGCAGTACACAGGGACCCAATCAGCCCCAGCATTTT. The chain combines TRBV6-2 or TRBV6-3 with TRBJ1-5; D may be TRBD1 (6 bases). The CDR3 has 14 residues. The V end lost 5 bases, the J end lost 3 bases, and 11 bases lay between the germline ends. CDR1 MNHEY and CDR2 SVGEGT come from the germline V gene.

V and J are TRBV28 and TRBJ2-3, with TRBD1 as a possible D gene (6 bases). CDR3 length: 15 amino acids. Germline V gene data show CDR1 as MDHEN and CDR2 as SYDVKM. V was shortened by 7 bases and J by 4 bases, with 18 bases between the two germline ends. This CDR3 is CASKLGGNSADTQYF. The CDR3 DNA reads as TGTGCCAGCAAACTAGGGGGAAATTCCGCAGATACGCAGTATTTT.

This chain links TRBV9 with TRBJ1-4; no clear D. This CDR3 has 14 residues. Germline V lookup: CDR1 SGDLS, CDR2 YYNGEE. The ends were cut back, 4 bases at V and 8 bases at J, with 15 bases in the middle. The CDR3 region is CASSPGEDGEKLFF. Written as DNA, the CDR3 is TGTGCCAGCAGCCCTGGGGAGGATGGGGAAAAACTGTTTTTT.

The chain is built from TRBV5-5 and TRBJ2-2; maybe TRBD1 (7 bases). This CDR3 spans 15 amino acids. Trimming took 1 base from V and 3 from J, leaving 10 bases between them. CDR1 and CDR2 from the germline V gene are SGHKS and YYEKEE (reference sequence). CDR3 region: CASSLRRGDTGELFF. The DNA of the CDR3 is TGTGCCAGCAGCTTGCGCAGGGGGGACACCGGGGAGCTGTTTTTT.

The chain has TRBV7-2 and TRBJ2-7; D perhaps matches TRBD2 (6 bases). The CDR3 is made up of 14 amino acids. V gave up 0 bases and J gave up 1 base, with 7 bases separating them. CDR1 is SGHTA, CDR2 FQGNSA, per germline. Here the CDR3 reads CASSLAGTSYEQYF. The CDR3 nucleotides are TGTGCCAGCAGCTTAGCCGGGACTTCCTACGAGCAGTACTTC.

This clone is a singleton in its sample. The chain uses TRBV3-1 (or the pseudogene TRBV3-2) and TRBJ2-2; possibly TRBD2 for D (6 bases). The CDR3 extends over 16 amino acids. Trimming left V 1 base short and J 1 base short, with 10 bases between. CDR1 LGHDT and CDR2 YNNKEL come from the germline V gene (reference sequence). CDR3 in amino acids: CASSQGSGVNTGELFF. The CDR3 region has the DNA TGTGCCAGCAGCCAAGGGTCGGGGGTGAACACCGGGGAGCTGTTTTTT.

V gene TRBV12-3 or TRBV12-4 combines with J gene TRBJ2-1; a weak D match, TRBD2 (6 bases). CDR3 length: 12 amino acids. The ends were cut back, 5 bases at V and 8 bases at J, with 10 bases in the middle. The CDR3 DNA reads TGTGCCAGCAGTCCTCGCGGGGATGAGCAGTTCTTC. As protein: CASSPRGDEQFF.

The V gene is TRBV27, the J gene TRBJ2-3; weak D call: TRBD2 (6 bases). V lost 8 bases and J 4 bases, leaving 19 bases between the germline ends. This CDR3 has 15 residues. Germline V gene sequence: CDR1 MNHEY, CDR2 SMNVEV (reference sequence). The CDR3 loop reads CASQSYWGVADTQYF. The CDR3 nucleotides are TGTGCCAGCCAGTCCTACTGGGGGGTAGCAGATACGCAGTATTTT.